This T cell receptor beta chain is from a study of shared clonotypes between healthy human individuals. About the research overall: Each donor had three CD4 naive, three CD4 memory, two CD8 naive and one CD8 memory plate.

CD45RO-negative cells were positively selected for CCR7, leaving out terminally differentiated effector memory CD45RA+ cells. The CDR3 runs 16 residues. This table comes from immunoSEQ multiplex PCR, and its TCRdb copy is limited to in-frame clones, with some not included. The table shows about 580,000 clones, with roughly 98% occurring only once. The V call is TRBV21-1, the J call TRBJ2-3; TRBD1 reflects the table's D call only, with no check against the DNA. TRBV21-1 is designated a pseudogene. The clonotype was recovered from a man under 40 in good health. Sequencing was carried out using naive CD8+ T cells sorted from blood. CDR3 coding DNA: TGTGCCAGCAGCAAAGAAGACAAACAGGGGGGAGATACGCAGTATTTT. It specifies CASSKEDKQGGDTQYF.